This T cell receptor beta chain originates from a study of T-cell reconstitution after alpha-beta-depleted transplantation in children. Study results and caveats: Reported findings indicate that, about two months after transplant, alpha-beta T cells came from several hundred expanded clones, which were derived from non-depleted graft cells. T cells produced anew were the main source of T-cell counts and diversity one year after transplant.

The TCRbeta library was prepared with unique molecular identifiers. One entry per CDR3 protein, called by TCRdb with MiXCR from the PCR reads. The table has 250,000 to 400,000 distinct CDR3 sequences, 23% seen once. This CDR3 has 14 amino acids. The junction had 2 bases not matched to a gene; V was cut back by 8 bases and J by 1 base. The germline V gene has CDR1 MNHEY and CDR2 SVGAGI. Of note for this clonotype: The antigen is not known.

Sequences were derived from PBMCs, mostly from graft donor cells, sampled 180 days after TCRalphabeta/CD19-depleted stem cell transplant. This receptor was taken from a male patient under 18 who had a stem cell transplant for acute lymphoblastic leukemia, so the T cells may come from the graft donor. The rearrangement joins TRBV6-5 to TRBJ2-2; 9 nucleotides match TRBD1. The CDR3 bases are TGTGCCAGCCGACAGGGGGTGAACACCGGGGAGCTGTTTTTT. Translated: CASRQGVNTGELFF.